Listed below are T cell receptor beta chains from one sample, sequenced in a study of long-term antiretroviral therapy in people with HIV. Assay: immunoSEQ multiplex PCR; the TCRdb copy retains only in-frame clones and omits some. The table includes approximately 33,000 clones, over 75% detected once. The material was unsorted PBMCs, obtained 0.8 years before starting antiretroviral therapy. The receptors shown here come from a man aged 18 to 29 with HIV. Each CDR3 is given with its conserved first and last residue. The D gene is left open where the match is weak. Rows give clone size only sometimes, using once, few, many, or a class for an expanded clone.

j_gene: TRBJ2-1; abundance: NA; d_gene: NA; v_gene: TRBV4-1; CDR3nt: TGCGCCAGCAGCCAAGCATCCATCAGGGAGGACCTCTACAATGAGCAGTTCTTC; CDR3aa: CASSQASIREDLYNEQFF
j_gene: TRBJ1-1; abundance: NA; d_gene: NA; v_gene: TRBV5-1; CDR3nt: TGCGCCAGCAAGGTGGGGGCCGGGACCTATGAAGCTTTCTTT; CDR3aa: CASKVGAGTYEAFF
j_gene: TRBJ1-3; abundance: NA; d_gene: NA; v_gene: TRBV6-6; CDR3nt: TGTGCCAGCCAGCACAGGGCGACCACTGGAAACACCATATATTTT; CDR3aa: CASQHRATTGNTIYF
j_gene: TRBJ1-2; abundance: NA; d_gene: NA; v_gene: TRBV27; CDR3nt: TGTGCCAGCAAAGGTTGGGGGGACTATGGCTACACCTTC; CDR3aa: CASKGWGDYGYTF
j_gene: TRBJ1-4; abundance: NA; d_gene: NA; v_gene: TRBV30; CDR3nt: TGTGCCTGGAGTTTGGGTTTGGGGGATGGGAGTGAAAAACTGTTTTTT; CDR3aa: CAWSLGLGDGSEKLFF
j_gene: TRBJ1-1; abundance: NA; d_gene: NA; v_gene: TRBV19; CDR3nt: TGTGCCAGTAGTATCTCGACAGGGAACACTGAAGCTTTCTTT; CDR3aa: CASSISTGNTEAFF
j_gene: TRBJ2-2; abundance: few; d_gene: NA; v_gene: TRBV2; CDR3nt: TGTGCCAGCAGGATGTCGGGGGAGCTGTTTTTT; CDR3aa: CASRMSGELFF
j_gene: TRBJ1-1; abundance: NA; d_gene: NA; v_gene: TRBV11-3; CDR3nt: TGTGCCAGCAGCTGGGGTGGCACTGAAGCTTTCTTT; CDR3aa: CASSWGGTEAFF
j_gene: TRBJ1-3; abundance: NA; d_gene: NA; v_gene: TRBV6-1; CDR3nt: TGTGCCAGCAGTGAAGACTACAGCGCTGGAAACACCATATATTTT; CDR3aa: CASSEDYSAGNTIYF
j_gene: TRBJ2-7; abundance: NA; d_gene: NA; v_gene: TRBV27; CDR3nt: TGTGCCAGCACAGGGTTTGGGTCCTCCGAGCAGTACTTC; CDR3aa: CASTGFGSSEQYF
j_gene: TRBJ2-2; abundance: NA; d_gene: NA; v_gene: TRBV30; CDR3nt: TGTGCCTGGTCCCTGGGGGGGGCTACCGGGGAGCTGTTTTTT; CDR3aa: CAWSLGGATGELFF
j_gene: TRBJ2-7; abundance: NA; d_gene: TRBD2; v_gene: TRBV7-8; CDR3nt: TGTGCCAGCAGCTCTGGGGCGGGGGGGATCAACGAGCAGTACTTC; CDR3aa: CASSSGAGGINEQYF
j_gene: TRBJ2-7; abundance: NA; d_gene: NA; v_gene: TRBV30; CDR3nt: TGTGCCTGGGGGACCCTAGGATACGAGCAGTACTTC; CDR3aa: CAWGTLGYEQYF
j_gene: TRBJ1-1; abundance: NA; d_gene: NA; v_gene: TRBV7-9; CDR3nt: TGTGCCAGCAGCTTGGTGAACACTGAAGCTTTCTTT; CDR3aa: CASSLVNTEAFF